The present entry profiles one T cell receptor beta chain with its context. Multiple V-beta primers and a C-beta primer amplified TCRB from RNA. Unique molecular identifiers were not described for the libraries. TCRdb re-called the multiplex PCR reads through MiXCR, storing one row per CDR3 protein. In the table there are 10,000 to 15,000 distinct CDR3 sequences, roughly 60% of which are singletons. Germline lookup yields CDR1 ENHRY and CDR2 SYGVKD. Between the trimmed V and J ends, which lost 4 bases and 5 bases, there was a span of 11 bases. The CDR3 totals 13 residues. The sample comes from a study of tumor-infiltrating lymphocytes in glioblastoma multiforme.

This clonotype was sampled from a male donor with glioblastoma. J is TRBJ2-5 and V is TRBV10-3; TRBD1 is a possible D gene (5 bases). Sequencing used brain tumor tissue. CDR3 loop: CAISARGHETQYF. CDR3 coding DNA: TGTGCCATCAGTGCCCGCGGACACGAGACCCAGTACTTC.